A single T cell receptor beta chain is shown here with its context. This entry belongs to a study of T cell changes during pregnancy in multiple sclerosis. CDR1 MNHNY and CDR2 SVGAGI come from the germline V gene (reference sequence). V lost 6 bases and J lost 4; bases outside the gene matches: 9. There are 15 residues in the CDR3. TCRdb keeps only in-frame clones here, not all; method: immunoSEQ multiplex PCR. The sample has 40,000 to 60,000 clones; around 94% are singletons. This receptor was obtained from a female donor with multiple sclerosis, enrolled in a pregnancy study. The chain is built from TRBV6-6 and TRBJ2-3, with TRBD2 matching 8 bases. This material consisted of CD4+ T cells from peripheral blood mononuclear cells, taken in the first trimester of pregnancy. Here the CDR3 reads CASRRGGRGPDTQYF. CDR3 coding DNA: TGTGCCAGCAGACGCGGGGGGCGGGGCCCAGATACGCAGTATTTT.